Below, 19 T cell receptor beta chains from the same sample are listed, as sequenced in a study of blood T cells in healthy people across ages. Then a second PCR, running about 6 to 11 cycles, was carried out with a sample-barcoded 5' primer and a J-beta primer mix. TCRdb recomputed calls from the 5' RACE reads with MiXCR, one row per CDR3 protein. The table includes around 850,000 distinct CDR3 sequences, approximately 35% detected once. The sequenced sample consisted of blood. The receptors originated from a man in his late teens or twenties in good health.

This clonotype was picked up many times. The chain has TRBV5-1 and TRBJ2-1; D may be TRBD1 (6 bases). V was cut by 1 base and J by 6 bases, with 14 bases left in between. The germline CDR1 and CDR2 sequences are SGHRS and YFSETQ. The CDR3 consists of 15 residues. CDR3 bases: TGCGCCAGCAGCTTGTCAGGGGCGAGGAGCAATGAGCAGTTCTTC. It encodes CASSLSGARSNEQFF.

J is TRBJ1-2 and V is TRBV30; 9 bases match TRBD1. Trimming removed 5 bases from V and 13 bases from J; junction bases left unmatched: 8. Germline V lookup: CDR1 GTSNPN, CDR2 SVGIG (reference sequence). The CDR3 is 11 residues long. In DNA form, the CDR3 reads TGTGCCTGGGACAGGGGGGGTAGTTTCACCTTC. Protein: CAWDRGGSFTF. The variable domain in full, completed from reference TRBV30 and TRBJ1-2, reads SQTIHQWPATLVQPVGSPLSLECTVEGTSNPNLYWYRQAAGRGLQLLFYSVGIGQISSEVPQNLSASRPQDRQFILSSKKLLLSDSGFYLCAWDRGGSFTFGSGTRLTVV.

The sample holds a few counts of this clonotype. The chain carries TRBV4-3 and TRBJ1-2; a possible D gene is TRBD1 (6 bases). The germline CDR1 and CDR2 sequences are LGHNA and YSLEER. V was shortened by 2 bases and J by 6 bases, with 16 bases between the two germline ends. The CDR3 contains 15 residues. The CDR3 here is CASSQWGAGLDGYTF. Written as DNA, the CDR3 is TGCGCCAGCAGCCAATGGGGGGCTGGATTGGATGGCTACACCTTC.

This clonotype was counted once. The rearrangement uses TRBV20-1 and TRBJ2-6; D is ambiguous. The CDR3 is 15 amino acids. Germline CDR1 DFQATT, CDR2 SNEGSKA (reference sequence). The V end was cut by 3 bases, the J end by 4 bases, with 13 bases between. The CDR3 DNA follows: TGCAGTGCTAGGGGTTTAAAGGACGGGGCCAACGTCCTGACTTTC. Translating gives CSARGLKDGANVLTF.

This clonotype occurred a few times. The chain is built from TRBV7-2 and TRBJ1-2; D ambiguous. The CDR3 runs 14 residues. The germline V gene has CDR1 SGHTA and CDR2 FQGNSA. The V end lost 2 bases, the J end lost 8 bases, and 15 bases lay between the germline ends. Written as DNA, the CDR3 is TGTGCCAGCAGCTTAATCGGTGCGGGGAACGGCTACACCTTC. It encodes CASSLIGAGNGYTF.

CDR3 region: CSAKSPSGRDTQYF. In DNA form, the CDR3 reads TGCAGTGCTAAAAGTCCATCGGGGAGAGATACGCAGTATTTT. The chain joins TRBV20-1 to TRBJ2-3; D might be TRBD2 (5 bases). CDR3 size: 14 residues. The V end was cut by 4 bases, the J end by 5 bases, with 16 bases between. Germline V gene lookup returns CDR1 DFQATT and CDR2 SNEGSKA (reference sequence).

A few counts support this clonotype. The chain links TRBV6-5 to TRBJ1-4; 8 bases are a match to TRBD1. The CDR3 length is 21 residues. Germline V lookup: CDR1 MNHEY, CDR2 SVGAGI. V shed 2 bases, J shed 0 bases, and the junction held 17 bases outside the gene matches. The chain's CDR3 is CASSYPPVGQGEEATNEKLFF. Here the CDR3 DNA reads TGTGCCAGCAGTTACCCACCCGTCGGACAGGGAGAAGAAGCAACTAATGAAAAACTGTTTTTT.

The V call is TRBV20-1, the J call TRBJ1-2; D remains unclear. CDR3 length equals 16 residues. Trimming removed 0 bases at V and 7 bases at J, with 21 bases between. CDR1 is DFQATT and CDR2 is SNEGSKA in the germline V gene (reference sequence). CDR3 coding DNA: TGCAGTGCTAGAGACCTAGACACTTTCCGAGGGTTTGGCTACACCTTC. Its translation: CSARDLDTFRGFGYTF.

This clonotype showed up just a few times. V usage is TRBV20-1 and J usage is TRBJ2-5; the D is unclear. From germline, CDR1 is DFQATT and CDR2 SNEGSKA (reference sequence). The CDR3 consists of 11 residues. Trimming stripped 4 bases from V and 4 bases from J, with 7 bases between. CDR3 sequence (DNA): TGCAGTGCTATGGACCGAGAGACCCAGTACTTC. This sequence encodes CSAMDRETQYF.

The rearrangement joins TRBV2 to TRBJ1-1; maybe TRBD1 (6 bases). Germline V CDR1 and CDR2: SNHLY, FYNNEI. CDR3 length: 14 amino acids. V dropped 6 bases and J dropped 1 base, with 12 bases sitting between them. The CDR3 spells CASRSTGKNTEAFF. CDR3 bases: TGTGCCAGCAGATCGACAGGAAAGAACACTGAAGCTTTCTTT.

The chain joins TRBV20-1 to TRBJ1-1; D remains ambiguous. Per germline, CDR1 DFQATT and CDR2 SNEGSKA (reference sequence). This CDR3 spans 16 amino acids. Trimming removed 4 bases at V and 3 bases at J, with 21 bases between. The CDR3 sequence is CSAKDSDGREYTEAFF. The CDR3 coding sequence is TGCAGTGCTAAGGACTCTGATGGGAGGGAATACACTGAAGCTTTCTTT.

The chain links TRBV6-1 to TRBJ2-7; D gene ambiguous. V was pared by 3 bases and J by 2 bases, with 5 bases between. The CDR3 length is 12 residues. The germline V gene has CDR1 MNHNS and CDR2 SASEGT. DNA for the CDR3: TGTGCCAGCAGTGAGGCTACCTACGAGCAGTACTTC. It codes for CASSEATYEQYF.

This rearrangement joins TRBV6-5 to TRBJ1-4; D possibly corresponds to TRBD1 (6 bases). V lost 0 bases to trimming and J lost 3 bases, with 8 bases between them. The CDR3 sequence is 15 residues long. The germline V gene has CDR1 MNHEY and CDR2 SVGAGI. For the CDR3, the DNA is TGTGCCAGCAGTTACTCGGGGACATCTAATGAAAAACTGTTTTTT. Protein sequence: CASSYSGTSNEKLFF.

This clonotype has more than one count but fewer than ten. The chain couples TRBV7-9 to TRBJ1-2; D is unclear. Between the trimmed V and J ends, which lost 1 base and 4 bases, there was a span of 13 bases. The length of the CDR3 is 15 residues. From germline, CDR1 is SEHNR and CDR2 FQNEAQ (reference sequence). CDR3 protein: CASSLEEGLIYGYTF. CDR3 in DNA: TGTGCCAGCAGCTTAGAAGAGGGCCTGATCTATGGCTACACCTTC.

This clonotype was observed a handful of times. The chain has TRBV5-1 and TRBJ2-3; 8 positions match TRBD1. CDR1 SGHRS and CDR2 YFSETQ come from the germline V gene. V dropped 4 bases and J dropped 2; count of bases not matched to a gene: 9. The CDR3 totals 16 residues. This CDR3 reads CASSSGQGHVTDTQYF. The CDR3 DNA follows: TGCGCCAGCAGCAGTGGACAGGGCCACGTCACAGATACGCAGTATTTT.

This clonotype was picked up many times. This chain joins TRBV12-3 or TRBV12-4 and TRBJ2-1; D may be TRBD2 (6 bases). V gave up 7 bases and J gave up 6 bases, with 16 bases separating them. The CDR3 is made up of 14 amino acids. In nucleotides, the CDR3 is TGTGCCAGCACCCCTCGCGGGGCAATCAATGAGCAGTTCTTC. The encoded protein is CASTPRGAINEQFF.

Note on this clonotype: A single base separates this from a much larger clone, so it may be a read error. The chain carries TRBV7-9 and TRBJ2-7; a possible D gene is TRBD1 (5 bases). The germline V gene has CDR1 SEHNR and CDR2 FQNEAQ (reference sequence). CDR3 size: 13 residues. V was pared by 4 bases and J by 3 bases, with 10 bases between. CDR3 residues: CASSSSDSYEQYF. In nucleotides, the CDR3 is TGTGCCAGCAGCTCGTCCGACAGCTACGAGCAGTACTTC.

This clonotype was recorded a few times. The V gene is TRBV20-1, the J gene TRBJ1-1, with D perhaps TRBD1 (6 bases). Trimming removed 6 bases at V and 3 bases at J, with 17 bases between. The length of the CDR3 is 14 residues. Per germline, CDR1 DFQATT and CDR2 SNEGSKA (reference sequence). DNA of the CDR3: TGCAGTGCCCGGTCGGGGGCCACGGACACTGAAGCTTTCTTT. This translates into CSARSGATDTEAFF.

Worth noting for this clonotype: A single base separates this from a much larger clone, so it may be a read error. This rearrangement joins TRBV13 to TRBJ2-1, with D possibly being TRBD1 or TRBD2 (6 bases each). The V end was cut by 2 bases, the J end by 13 bases, with 24 bases between. Germline V gene sequence: CDR1 PRHDT, CDR2 FYEKMQ (reference sequence). The CDR3 length is 16 residues. CDR3 DNA: TGTGCCAGCAGCTTAATTCGGGGGCAGGTGGAAGAGACCCAGTTCTTC. As protein: CASSLIRGQVEETQFF.